These 24 T cell receptor beta chains were sequenced from one sample in a study of T-cell memory formation after mild COVID-19. TCRdb reprocessed the 5' RACE reads with MiXCR, giving one entry per CDR3 protein. In the table there are approximately 270,000 distinct CDR3 sequences, under 20% of which are singletons. Sequencing was done on a sample of PBMCs or a T cell subset sorted from them (not recorded which). Source of these receptors: a young man who had mild COVID-19 (a few samples of this study predate the infection). Cell type and time point are not known.

The chain recombines TRBV7-2 with TRBJ1-4; no clear D. The CDR3 is 16 amino acids. The V and J ends lost 5 bases and 7 bases respectively, with 20 bases between them. Looked up from germline, CDR1 is SGHTA and CDR2 is FQGNSA. For the CDR3, the DNA is TGTGCCAGCAGCCTATTTGGAAGGTCCGGAGGTGAAAAACTGTTTTTT. It is translated as CASSLFGRSGGEKLFF.

The rearrangement joins TRBV7-6 to TRBJ1-1; no clear D. Germline values: CDR1 SGHVS, CDR2 FNYEAQ. Trimming took off 2 bases at V and 0 bases at J, with 13 bases between the two ends. The CDR3 is 16 residues long. CDR3: CASSLRAGNMNTEAFF. CDR3 nucleotide sequence: TGTGCCAGCAGCTTACGGGCCGGTAATATGAACACTGAAGCTTTCTTT.

The chain has TRBV28 and TRBJ1-5; D gene ambiguous. Between the trimmed V and J ends, which lost 8 bases and 6 bases, there was a span of 14 bases. CDR1 is MDHEN and CDR2 is SYDVKM in the germline V gene. The length of the CDR3 is 13 residues. The CDR3 DNA sequence: TGTGCCAGCCGAAAGACCTTATCTCAGCCCCAGCATTTT. This codes for CASRKTLSQPQHF.

This clonotype was seen more than once but under ten times. The genes are TRBV4-2 and TRBJ1-1; the match to TRBD1 covers 9 bases. The CDR3 is 15 residues long. Germline CDR1 and CDR2: LGHNA and YNFKEQ. The ends lost 8 bases at V and 4 bases at J; junction bases unmatched: 11. CDR3 loop: CASGNMGQGSTEAFF. The CDR3 DNA sequence: TGTGCCAGCGGGAATATGGGACAGGGCAGCACTGAAGCTTTCTTT.

This clonotype occurred a few times. This chain uses TRBV4-1 with TRBJ2-2, with D possibly matching TRBD2 (5 bases). The V end lost 4 bases, the J end lost 6 bases, and 18 bases lay between the germline ends. The germline V gene has CDR1 MGHRA and CDR2 YSYEKL. CDR3 size: 16 residues. The CDR3, as DNA: TGCGCCAGCAGCCGAAATTCGGACTCCCTCCCCGGGGAGCTGTTTTTT. This sequence encodes CASSRNSDSLPGELFF.

This clonotype appeared a few times. J is TRBJ1-4 and V is TRBV18, with no clear D. There are 13 residues in the CDR3. Germline V gene sequence: CDR1 KGHSH, CDR2 LQKENI. The V end lost 8 bases, the J end lost 5 bases, and 12 bases lay between the germline ends. CDR3: CASRPGANEKLFF. Here the CDR3 DNA reads TGTGCCAGCCGGCCCGGAGCCAATGAAAAACTGTTTTTT.

The J gene is TRBJ1-2, the V gene TRBV20-1; 7 bases align to TRBD1. CDR3 length equals 14 residues. Germline V gives CDR1 DFQATT, CDR2 SNEGSKA (reference sequence). With V trimmed by 3 bases and J by 7 bases, 11 bases remained unmatched. In nucleotides, the CDR3 is TGCAGTGCTAGTTGGTCAGGGGGTGATCGTGGCTACACCTTC. Protein: CSASWSGGDRGYTF.

This clonotype has more than one count but fewer than ten. The gene calls are TRBV5-1 and TRBJ2-7; D perhaps matches TRBD2 (5 bases). The ends were cut back, 4 bases at V and 0 bases at J, with 8 bases in the middle. The CDR3 sequence is 13 residues long. The germline V gene encodes CDR1 SGHRS and CDR2 YFSETQ. CDR3 nucleotides: TGCGCCAGCAGCGAGGGCGCCTCCTACGAGCAGTACTTC. Protein product: CASSEGASYEQYF.

V is TRBV7-6 and J is TRBJ2-5; 7 bases agree with TRBD2. CDR3 length equals 15 residues. CDR1 and CDR2 (germline): SGHVS, FNYEAQ. V gave up 1 base and J gave up 4 bases; unmatched junction bases: 6. The CDR3 coding sequence is TGTGCCAGCAGCTTAGGTGGCAGGGAGGGAGAGACCCAGTACTTC. Translating gives CASSLGGREGETQYF.

At least ten counts were recorded for this clonotype. The chain couples TRBV5-1 to TRBJ2-1; a possible D gene is TRBD2 (7 bases). The CDR3 sequence is 15 residues long. The germline V gene has CDR1 SGHRS and CDR2 YFSETQ. V lost 0 bases and J 6 bases, leaving 13 bases between the germline ends. The CDR3 DNA reads TGCGCCAGCAGCTTGGTTGCGGGGGCGTCCAATGAGCAGTTCTTC. Amino acids: CASSLVAGASNEQFF.

V gene TRBV7-2 combines with J gene TRBJ2-6, with D unresolved. The CDR3 covers 15 residues. Trimming shortened V by 1 base and J by 3 bases, and 7 bases separated the two germline ends. CDR1 is SGHTA, CDR2 FQGNSA, per germline. The CDR3 region has the DNA TGTGCCAGCAGCTTAGGAGTCCGTGGGGCCAACGTCCTGACTTTC. It encodes CASSLGVRGANVLTF.

Ten or more counts support this clonotype. This chain connects TRBV4-3 to TRBJ1-6; 8 nucleotides align to TRBD1. CDR3 size: 15 residues. The germline V gene has CDR1 LGHNA and CDR2 YSLEER. With 0 bases clipped from V and 8 bases from J, the junction kept 3 bases outside the gene matches. CDR3 bases: TGCGCCAGCAGCCAAGATCTGACAGGGGATTCACCCCTCCACTTT. This translates into CASSQDLTGDSPLHF.

This chain uses TRBV27 with TRBJ2-5, with D possibly called TRBD1 or TRBD2 (6 bases each). There are 13 residues in the CDR3. With 9 bases removed from V and 5 bases from J, the gap between germline ends came to 16 bases. Germline CDR1 MNHEY, CDR2 SMNVEV (reference sequence). The CDR3 protein is CASGGGLRETQYF. CDR3 in DNA: TGTGCCAGTGGAGGGGGGCTGAGGGAGACCCAGTACTTC.

The table lists this clonotype with a few counts. The chain joins TRBV6-6 to TRBJ1-5, with a tentative D call TRBD1 (5 bases). The germline V gene encodes CDR1 MNHNY and CDR2 SVGAGI (reference sequence). This CDR3 is 15 amino acids long. V gave up 4 bases and J gave up 6 bases, with 16 bases separating them. CDR3 sequence reads: CASSSRAGGGQPQHF. In DNA, the CDR3 is TGTGCCAGCAGTTCCCGCGCGGGGGGTGGTCAGCCCCAGCATTTT.

This clonotype was found a few times. CDR3 loop: CASSQEPQGGNTEAFF. For the CDR3, the DNA is TGCGCCAGCAGCCAAGAGCCCCAGGGGGGGAACACTGAAGCTTTCTTT. V and J are TRBV4-3 and TRBJ1-1, with TRBD1 identical over 7 bases. The V gene end was trimmed by 0 bases and the J gene end by 1 base; junction bases not matched to a gene: 5. CDR1 is LGHNA and CDR2 is YSLEER in the germline V gene. There are 16 residues in the CDR3.

This clonotype was seen only a few times. This sequence joins TRBV12-3 or TRBV12-4 and TRBJ2-3; D might be TRBD2 (6 bases). This CDR3 comprises 13 residues. Trimming removed 0 bases at V and 9 bases at J, with 10 bases between. CDR3 amino acids: CASSLAGGHTQYF. CDR3 sequence (DNA): TGTGCCAGCAGTTTAGCGGGGGGTCACACGCAGTATTTT.

The rearrangement joins TRBV10-3 to TRBJ2-3; 8 positions agree with TRBD1. The CDR3 is 19 amino acids. J lost 1 base, V lost 3 bases, and 15 bases had no gene match. In germline, CDR1 is ENHRY, CDR2 SYGVKD. CDR3 bases: TGTGCCATCAGTGACTTGGTCGGTAAGGACAGGGTGGGCACAGATACGCAGTATTTT. It specifies CAISDLVGKDRVGTDTQYF.

This CDR3 is CASSDRGGKNIQYF. The CDR3 nucleotides read TGTGCCAGCAGCGACCGGGGGGGCAAAAACATTCAGTACTTC. The V gene is TRBV5-4, the J gene TRBJ2-4, with 8 bases aligning to TRBD2. The CDR3 has 14 amino acids. CDR1 and CDR2 (germline): SGHNT, YYREEE (reference sequence). V lost 4 bases to trimming and J lost 3 bases; unmatched junction nucleotides: 3.

The V and J genes are TRBV7-9 and TRBJ1-5; tentative D call: TRBD1 (5 bases). Germline CDR1 reads SEHNR; CDR2 reads FQNEAQ (reference sequence). This CDR3 comprises 15 residues. The V and J ends lost 1 base and 2 bases respectively, with 9 bases between them. The CDR3 DNA reads as TGTGCCAGCAGCTTAGATCCGGGGGGCAATCAGCCCCAGCATTTT. Translating it yields CASSLDPGGNQPQHF.

This clonotype was detected a few times. This chain joins TRBV9 and TRBJ1-2; a possible D gene is TRBD1 (6 bases). The V gene's germline CDR1 is SGDLS and CDR2 YYNGEE. V gave up 3 bases and J gave up 3 bases, with 12 bases separating them. The CDR3 totals 14 residues. The CDR3, as DNA: TGTGCCAGCAGCGCCGCGGGGGCGGACTATGGCTACACCTTC. Protein product: CASSAAGADYGYTF.

This chain links TRBV19 with TRBJ1-5; no clear D gene. CDR1 is LNHDA and CDR2 is SQIVND in the germline V gene (reference sequence). The V and J ends lost 6 bases and 3 bases respectively, with 12 bases between them. The CDR3 loop spans 14 amino acids. CDR3 in DNA: TGTGCCAGTAGACCCGCGGGCCCCAATCAGCCCCAGCATTTT. Protein: CASRPAGPNQPQHF.

V usage is TRBV24-1 and J usage is TRBJ1-2; D is ambiguous. Germline loops: CDR1 KGHDR, CDR2 SFDVKD. With 3 bases removed from V and 6 bases from J, the gap between germline ends came to 13 bases. The CDR3 extends over 14 amino acids. CDR3 sequence: CATSDRRLFDGYTF. The DNA for the CDR3 is TGTGCCACCAGTGATAGACGGCTTTTTGATGGCTACACCTTC.

This clonotype was seen a handful of times. The V call is TRBV6-5, the J call TRBJ1-2, with 7 bases lining up with TRBD1. V was clipped by 4 bases and J by 8 bases; unmatched bases: 7. This CDR3 has 13 amino acids. From germline, CDR1 is MNHEY and CDR2 SVGAGI. The CDR3 DNA reads TGTGCCAGCAGTTTACAGGGGTTTTTAGGCTACACCTTC. This sequence encodes CASSLQGFLGYTF.

The table lists this clonotype with a few counts. The chain employs TRBV7-9 and TRBJ2-5; a possible D gene is TRBD1 (5 bases). The V and J ends lost 1 base and 0 bases respectively, with 12 bases between them. The CDR3 sequence is 16 residues long. The germline gives CDR1 SEHNR, CDR2 FQNEAQ (reference sequence). CDR3 coding DNA: TGTGCCAGCAGCTTAGGGACAAGCCCTTACCAAGAGACCCAGTACTTC. It encodes CASSLGTSPYQETQYF.